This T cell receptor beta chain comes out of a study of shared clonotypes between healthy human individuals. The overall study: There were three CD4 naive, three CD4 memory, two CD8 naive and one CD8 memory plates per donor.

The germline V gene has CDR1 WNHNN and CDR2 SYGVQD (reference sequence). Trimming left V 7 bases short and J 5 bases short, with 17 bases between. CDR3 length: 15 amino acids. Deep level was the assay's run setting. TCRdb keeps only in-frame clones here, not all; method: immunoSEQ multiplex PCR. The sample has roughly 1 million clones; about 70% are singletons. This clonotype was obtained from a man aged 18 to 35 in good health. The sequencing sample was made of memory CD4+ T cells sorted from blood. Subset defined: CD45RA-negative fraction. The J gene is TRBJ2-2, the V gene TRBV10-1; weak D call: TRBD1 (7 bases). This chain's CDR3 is CASTNDQGGTGELFF. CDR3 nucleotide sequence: TGCGCCAGCACCAATGACCAGGGGGGAACCGGGGAGCTGTTTTTT.